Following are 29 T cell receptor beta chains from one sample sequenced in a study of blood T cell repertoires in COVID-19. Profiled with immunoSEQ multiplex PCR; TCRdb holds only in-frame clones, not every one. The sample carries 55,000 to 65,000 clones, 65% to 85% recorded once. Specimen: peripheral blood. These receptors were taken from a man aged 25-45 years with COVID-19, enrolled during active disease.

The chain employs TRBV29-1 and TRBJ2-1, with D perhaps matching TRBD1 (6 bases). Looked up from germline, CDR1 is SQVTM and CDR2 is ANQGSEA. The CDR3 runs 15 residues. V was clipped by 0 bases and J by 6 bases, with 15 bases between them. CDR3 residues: CSVEDRYRAGNEQFF. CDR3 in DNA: TGCAGCGTTGAAGATAGATACAGGGCGGGCAATGAGCAGTTCTTC.

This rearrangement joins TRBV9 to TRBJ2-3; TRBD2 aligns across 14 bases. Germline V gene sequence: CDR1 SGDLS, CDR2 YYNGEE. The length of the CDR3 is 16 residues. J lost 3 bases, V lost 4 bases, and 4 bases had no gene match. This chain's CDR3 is CASSPGTSGRTDTQYF. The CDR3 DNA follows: TGTGCCAGCAGCCCTGGGACTAGCGGGAGAACAGATACGCAGTATTTT.

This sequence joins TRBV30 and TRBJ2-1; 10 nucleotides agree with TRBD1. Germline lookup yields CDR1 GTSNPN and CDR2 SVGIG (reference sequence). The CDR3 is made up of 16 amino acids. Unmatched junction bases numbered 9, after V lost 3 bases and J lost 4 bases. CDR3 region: CAWSPLGTGAYNEQFF. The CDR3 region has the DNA TGTGCCTGGAGCCCTCTAGGGACAGGGGCTTACAATGAGCAGTTCTTC.

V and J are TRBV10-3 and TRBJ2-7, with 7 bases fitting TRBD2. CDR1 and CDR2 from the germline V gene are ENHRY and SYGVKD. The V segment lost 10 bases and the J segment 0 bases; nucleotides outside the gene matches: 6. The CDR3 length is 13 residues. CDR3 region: CATGLESSYEQYF. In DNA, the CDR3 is TGTGCCACCGGACTAGAAAGCTCCTACGAGCAGTACTTC.

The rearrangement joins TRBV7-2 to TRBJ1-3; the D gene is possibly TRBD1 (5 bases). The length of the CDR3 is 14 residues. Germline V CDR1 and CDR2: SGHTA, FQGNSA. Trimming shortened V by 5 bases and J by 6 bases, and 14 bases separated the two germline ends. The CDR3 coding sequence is TGTGCCAGCAGCCCCTATCAAGGGGAAAACACCATATATTTT. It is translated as CASSPYQGENTIYF.

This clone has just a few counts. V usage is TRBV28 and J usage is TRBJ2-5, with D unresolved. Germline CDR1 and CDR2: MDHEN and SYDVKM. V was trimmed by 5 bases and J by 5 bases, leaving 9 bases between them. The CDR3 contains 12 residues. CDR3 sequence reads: CASSPSRETQYF. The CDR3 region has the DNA TGTGCCAGCAGTCCCTCGAGGGAGACCCAGTACTTC.

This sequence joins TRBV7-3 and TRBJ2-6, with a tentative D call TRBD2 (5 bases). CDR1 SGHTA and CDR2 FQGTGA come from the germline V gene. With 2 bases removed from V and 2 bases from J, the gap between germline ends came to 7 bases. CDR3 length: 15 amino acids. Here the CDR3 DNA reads TGTGCCAGCAGCTTATGGGGAGCTGGGGCCAACGTCCTGACTTTC. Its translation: CASSLWGAGANVLTF. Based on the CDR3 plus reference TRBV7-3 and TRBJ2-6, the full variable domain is GAGVSQTPSNKVTEKGKYVELRCDPISGHTALYWYRQSLGQGPEFLIYFQGTGAADDSGLPNDRFFAVRPEGSVSTLKIQRTERGDSAVYLCASSLWGAGANVLTFGAGSRLTVL.

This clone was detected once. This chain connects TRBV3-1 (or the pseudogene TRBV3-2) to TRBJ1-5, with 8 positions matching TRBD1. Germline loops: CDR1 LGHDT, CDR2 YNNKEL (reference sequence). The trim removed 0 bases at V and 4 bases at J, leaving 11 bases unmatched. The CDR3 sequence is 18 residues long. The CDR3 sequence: CASSQEKGDRRRNQPQHF. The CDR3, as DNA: TGTGCCAGCAGCCAAGAGAAGGGGGACAGGCGACGGAATCAGCCCCAGCATTTT.

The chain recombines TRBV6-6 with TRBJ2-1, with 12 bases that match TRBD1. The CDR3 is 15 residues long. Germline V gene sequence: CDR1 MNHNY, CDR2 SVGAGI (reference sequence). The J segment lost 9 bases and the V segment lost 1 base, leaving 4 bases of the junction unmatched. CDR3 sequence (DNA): TGTGCCAGCAGTTACTGGGGACAGGGGGCGGGTGAGCAGTTCTTC. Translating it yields CASSYWGQGAGEQFF.

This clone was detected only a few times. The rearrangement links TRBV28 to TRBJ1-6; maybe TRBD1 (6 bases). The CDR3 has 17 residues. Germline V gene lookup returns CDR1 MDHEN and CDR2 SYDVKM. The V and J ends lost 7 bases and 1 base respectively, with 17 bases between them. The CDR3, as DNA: TGTGCCAGCATACCCCTCAGGGGTTTTTCCTATAATTCACCCCTCCACTTT. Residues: CASIPLRGFSYNSPLHF.

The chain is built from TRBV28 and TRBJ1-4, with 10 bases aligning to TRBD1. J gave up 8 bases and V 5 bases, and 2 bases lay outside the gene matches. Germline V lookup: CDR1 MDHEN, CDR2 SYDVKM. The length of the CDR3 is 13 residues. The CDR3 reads CASSGTGVEKLFF. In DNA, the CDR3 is TGTGCCAGCAGTGGGACAGGGGTGGAAAAACTGTTTTTT.

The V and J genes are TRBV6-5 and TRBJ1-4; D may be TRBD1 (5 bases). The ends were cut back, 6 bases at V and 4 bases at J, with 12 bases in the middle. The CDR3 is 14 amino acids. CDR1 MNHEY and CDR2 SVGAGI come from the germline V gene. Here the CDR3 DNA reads TGTGCCAGCAGACAGGATCTACTTAATGAAAAACTGTTTTTT. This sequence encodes CASRQDLLNEKLFF.

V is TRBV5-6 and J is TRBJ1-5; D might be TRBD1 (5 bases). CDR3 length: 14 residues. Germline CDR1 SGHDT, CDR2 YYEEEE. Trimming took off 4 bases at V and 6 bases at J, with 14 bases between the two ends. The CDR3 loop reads CASSRAAGGQPQHF. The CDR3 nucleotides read TGTGCCAGCAGCCGAGCGGCGGGGGGTCAGCCCCAGCATTTT.

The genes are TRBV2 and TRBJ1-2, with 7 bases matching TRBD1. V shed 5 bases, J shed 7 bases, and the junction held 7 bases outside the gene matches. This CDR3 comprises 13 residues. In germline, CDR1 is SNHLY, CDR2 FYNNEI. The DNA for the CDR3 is TGTGCCAGCAGTTACACAGGGGTTGGTGGCTACACCTTC. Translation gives CASSYTGVGGYTF.

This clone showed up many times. The CDR3 sequence: CASSPFRDTEAFF. In DNA form, the CDR3 reads TGTGCCAGCAGCCCTTTTCGGGACACTGAAGCTTTCTTT. The chain employs TRBV2 and TRBJ1-1; D not certain. Trimming removed 6 bases at V and 3 bases at J, with 11 bases between. The CDR3 spans 13 residues. Germline V lookup: CDR1 SNHLY, CDR2 FYNNEI.

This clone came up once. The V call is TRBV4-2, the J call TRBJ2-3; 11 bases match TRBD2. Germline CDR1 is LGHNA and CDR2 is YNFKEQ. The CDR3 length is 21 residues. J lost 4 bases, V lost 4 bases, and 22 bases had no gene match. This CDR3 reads CASSREWGSDSTSGSADTQYF. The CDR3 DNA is TGTGCCAGCAGCCGAGAATGGGGATCCGATTCTACTAGCGGGAGCGCAGATACGCAGTATTTT.

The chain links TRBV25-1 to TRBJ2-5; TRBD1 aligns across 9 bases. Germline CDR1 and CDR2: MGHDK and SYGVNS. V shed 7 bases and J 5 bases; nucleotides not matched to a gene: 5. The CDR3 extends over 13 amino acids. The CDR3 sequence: CASTGTGRETQYF. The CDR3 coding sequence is TGTGCCAGCACCGGGACAGGGCGGGAGACCCAGTACTTC.

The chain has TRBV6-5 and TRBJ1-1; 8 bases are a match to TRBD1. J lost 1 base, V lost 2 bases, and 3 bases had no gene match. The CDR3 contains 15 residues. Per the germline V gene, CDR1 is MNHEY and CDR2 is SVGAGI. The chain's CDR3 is CASSYGTGRNTEAFF. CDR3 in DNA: TGTGCCAGCAGTTACGGGACAGGTAGGAACACTGAAGCTTTCTTT.

The CDR3 nucleotides are TGTGCCAGCAGCCTAACTAGCGGGAACTACGAGCAGTACTTC. Translation: CASSLTSGNYEQYF. The rearrangement uses TRBV2 and TRBJ2-7; 10 bases map to TRBD2. Unmatched junction bases numbered 5, after V lost 6 bases and J lost 3 bases. The germline V gene has CDR1 SNHLY and CDR2 FYNNEI. CDR3 size: 14 residues.

The CDR3, as DNA: TGTGCCTGGAGCCCCCGCTCCTCGGGGGGGGCCGGGTCCTACGAGCAGTACTTC. Protein: CAWSPRSSGGAGSYEQYF. This rearrangement joins TRBV30 to TRBJ2-7; 8 bases are shared with TRBD2. Losses at the gene ends were 3 bases for V and 1 base for J; bases not matched to a gene: 17. CDR3 length: 18 residues. CDR1 GTSNPN and CDR2 SVGIG come from the germline V gene (reference sequence).

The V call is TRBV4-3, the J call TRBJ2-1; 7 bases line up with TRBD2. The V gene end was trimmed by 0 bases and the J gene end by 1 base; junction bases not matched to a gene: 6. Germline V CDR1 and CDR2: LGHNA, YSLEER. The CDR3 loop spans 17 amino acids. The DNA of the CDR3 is TGCGCCAGCAGCCAAGATGGGAGGACTAGGTCCTACAATGAGCAGTTCTTC. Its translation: CASSQDGRTRSYNEQFF.

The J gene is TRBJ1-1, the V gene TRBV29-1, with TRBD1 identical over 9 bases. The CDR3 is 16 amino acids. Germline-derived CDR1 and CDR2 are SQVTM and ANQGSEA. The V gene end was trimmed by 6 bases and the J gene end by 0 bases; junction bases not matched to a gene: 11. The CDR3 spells CSVPGGQGFMNTEAFF. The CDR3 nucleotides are TGCAGCGTGCCCGGGGGACAGGGTTTCATGAACACTGAAGCTTTCTTT.

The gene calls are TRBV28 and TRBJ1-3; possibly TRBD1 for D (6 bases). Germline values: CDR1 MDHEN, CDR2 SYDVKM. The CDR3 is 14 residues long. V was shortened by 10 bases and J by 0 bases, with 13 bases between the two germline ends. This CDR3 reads CANRDTCSGNTIYF. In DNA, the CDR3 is TGTGCCAACAGGGACACCTGCTCTGGAAACACCATATATTTT.

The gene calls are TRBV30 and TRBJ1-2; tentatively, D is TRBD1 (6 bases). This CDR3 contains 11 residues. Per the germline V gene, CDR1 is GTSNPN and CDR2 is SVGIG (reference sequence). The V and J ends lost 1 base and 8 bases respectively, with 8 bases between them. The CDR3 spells CAWSAGAGYTF. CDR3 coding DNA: TGTGCCTGGAGTGCAGGGGCCGGCTACACCTTC.

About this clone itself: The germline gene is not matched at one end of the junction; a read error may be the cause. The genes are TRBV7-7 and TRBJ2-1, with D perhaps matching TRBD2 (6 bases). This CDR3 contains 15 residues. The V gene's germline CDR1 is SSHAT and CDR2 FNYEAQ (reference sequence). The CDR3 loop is CASSPGLTTYNEQFF. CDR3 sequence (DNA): TGTGCTAGCAGTCCGGGACTGACGACCTACAATGAGCAGTTCTTC. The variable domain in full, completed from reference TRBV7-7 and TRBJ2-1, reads GAGVSQSPRYKVTKRGQDVTLRCDPISSHATLYWYQQALGQGPEFLTYFNYEAQPDKSGLPSDRFSAERPEGSISTLTIQRTEQRDSAMYRCASSPGLTTYNEQFFGPGTRLTVL.

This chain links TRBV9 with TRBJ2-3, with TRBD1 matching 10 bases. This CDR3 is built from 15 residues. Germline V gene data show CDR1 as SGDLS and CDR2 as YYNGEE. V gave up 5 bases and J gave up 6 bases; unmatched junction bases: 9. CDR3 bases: TGTGCCAGCAGTTTTCCGGGACAGGGGAGGGATACGCAGTATTTT. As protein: CASSFPGQGRDTQYF.

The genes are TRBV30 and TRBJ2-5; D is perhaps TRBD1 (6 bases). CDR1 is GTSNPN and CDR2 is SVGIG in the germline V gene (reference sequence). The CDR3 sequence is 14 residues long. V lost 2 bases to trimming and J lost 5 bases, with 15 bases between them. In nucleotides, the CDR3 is TGTGCCTGGAGTCCACAGGGCCGGAGGGAGACCCAGTACTTC. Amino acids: CAWSPQGRRETQYF.

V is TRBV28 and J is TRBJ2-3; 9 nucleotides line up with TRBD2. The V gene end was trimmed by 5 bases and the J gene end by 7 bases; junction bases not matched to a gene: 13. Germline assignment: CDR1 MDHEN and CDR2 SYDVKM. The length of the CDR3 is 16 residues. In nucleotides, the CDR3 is TGTGCCAGCAGTCCCAGACTAGCGGTGACGGGAAATACGCAGTATTTT. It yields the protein CASSPRLAVTGNTQYF.

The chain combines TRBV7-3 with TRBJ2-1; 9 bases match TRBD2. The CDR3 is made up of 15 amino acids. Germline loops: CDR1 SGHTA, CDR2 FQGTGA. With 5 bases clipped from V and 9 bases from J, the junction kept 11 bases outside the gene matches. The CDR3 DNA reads TGTGCCAGCAGCCCACCCCAAGCGGGAGGAAGTGAGCAGTTCTTC. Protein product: CASSPPQAGGSEQFF. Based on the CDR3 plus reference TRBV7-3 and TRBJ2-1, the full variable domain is GAGVSQTPSNKVTEKGKYVELRCDPISGHTALYWYRQSLGQGPEFLIYFQGTGAADDSGLPNDRFFAVRPEGSVSTLKIQRTERGDSAVYLCASSPPQAGGSEQFFGPGTRLTVL.